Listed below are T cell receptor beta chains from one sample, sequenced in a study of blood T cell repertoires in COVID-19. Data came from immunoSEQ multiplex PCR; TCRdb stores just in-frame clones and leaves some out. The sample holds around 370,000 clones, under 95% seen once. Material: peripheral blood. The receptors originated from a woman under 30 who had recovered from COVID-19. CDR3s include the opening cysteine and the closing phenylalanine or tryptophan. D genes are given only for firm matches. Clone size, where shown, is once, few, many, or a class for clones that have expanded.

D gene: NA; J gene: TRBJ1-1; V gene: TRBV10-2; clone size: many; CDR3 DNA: TGCGCCAGTATGAAGGGCGCGGGTACTGAAGCTTTCTTT; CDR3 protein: CASMKGAGTEAFF
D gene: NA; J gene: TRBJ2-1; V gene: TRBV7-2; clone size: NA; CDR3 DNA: TGTGCCAGCAGCTCTAGCCTCGGCTACAATGAGCAGTTCTTC; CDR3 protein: CASSSSLGYNEQFF
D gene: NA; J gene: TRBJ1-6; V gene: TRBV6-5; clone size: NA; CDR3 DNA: TGTGCCAGCAGTTATGTGCAGGGGTTTAATTCACCCCTCCACTTT; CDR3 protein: CASSYVQGFNSPLHF
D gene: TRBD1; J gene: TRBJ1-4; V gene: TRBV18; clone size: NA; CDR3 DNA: TGTGCCAGCTCACCCCGACAGGGCAATGAAAAACTGTTTTTT; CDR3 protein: CASSPRQGNEKLFF
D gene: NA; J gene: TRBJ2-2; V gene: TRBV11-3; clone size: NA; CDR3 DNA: TGTGCCAGCAGCCCCCTCGGGGGAACCGGGGAGCTGTTTTTT; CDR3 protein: CASSPLGGTGELFF
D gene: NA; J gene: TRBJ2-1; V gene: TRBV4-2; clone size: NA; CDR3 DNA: TGTGCCAGCAGCCAAGTTGGCAGGTTTGACTCCTACAATGAGCAGTTCTTC; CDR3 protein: CASSQVGRFDSYNEQFF
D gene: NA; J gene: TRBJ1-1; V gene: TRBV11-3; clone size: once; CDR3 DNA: TGTGCCAGCAGCTTTACGGGGGATAACACTGAAGCTTTCTTT; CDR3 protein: CASSFTGDNTEAFF
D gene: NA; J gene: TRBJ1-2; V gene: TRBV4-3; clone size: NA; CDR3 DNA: TGCGCCAGCAGCAAATCAGGGCCCTATGGCTACACCTTC; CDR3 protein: CASSKSGPYGYTF
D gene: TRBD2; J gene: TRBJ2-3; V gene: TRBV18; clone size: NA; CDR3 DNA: TGTGCCAGCTCACCACCGGGACTAGCGGGTACAGATACGCAGTATTTT; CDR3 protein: CASSPPGLAGTDTQYF
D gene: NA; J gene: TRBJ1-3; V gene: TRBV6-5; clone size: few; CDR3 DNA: TGTGCCAGCAGTACCCGGGACAAAGGAAACACCATATATTTT; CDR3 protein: CASSTRDKGNTIYF
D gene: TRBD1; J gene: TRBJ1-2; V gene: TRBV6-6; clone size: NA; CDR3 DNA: TGTGCCAGCAGTTACTCGGAGGGGGCGGGTGGCTACACCTTC; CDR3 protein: CASSYSEGAGGYTF
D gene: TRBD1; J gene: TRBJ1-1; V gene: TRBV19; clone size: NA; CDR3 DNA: TGTGCCAGTAGCCAAGCAGGGGGCAACACTGAAGCTTTCTTT; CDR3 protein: CASSQAGGNTEAFF
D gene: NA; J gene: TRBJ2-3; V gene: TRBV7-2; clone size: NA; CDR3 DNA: TGTGCCAGCAGCCCGAGAACAGGGGGAGGGCCCGGTTGGCAGTATTTT; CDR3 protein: CASSPRTGGGPGWQYF
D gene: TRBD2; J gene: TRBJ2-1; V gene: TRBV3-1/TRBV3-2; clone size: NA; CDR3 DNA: TGTGCCAGCAGCCAATCTAGCGGGGTGTACAATGAGCAGTTCTTC; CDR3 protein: CASSQSSGVYNEQFF
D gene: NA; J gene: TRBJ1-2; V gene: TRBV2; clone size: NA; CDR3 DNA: TGTGCCAGCAGGGTTAGGGGTTCTTATGGCTACACCTTC; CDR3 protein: CASRVRGSYGYTF
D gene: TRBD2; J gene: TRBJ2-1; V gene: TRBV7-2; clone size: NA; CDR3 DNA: TGTGCCAGCAACCCTCGGACTAGCGGGCGTGAGCAGTTCTTC; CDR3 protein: CASNPRTSGREQFF
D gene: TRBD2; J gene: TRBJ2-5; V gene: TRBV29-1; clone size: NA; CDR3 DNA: TGCAGCGTAGAAGCCGGGACTAGCGGGAGATTGGAGTACTTC; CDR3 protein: CSVEAGTSGRLEYF
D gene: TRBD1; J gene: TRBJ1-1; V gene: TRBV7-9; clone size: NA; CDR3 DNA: TGTGCCAGCAGCTTAGCGAGGAATTGGGACAGAAACACTGAAGCTTTCTTT; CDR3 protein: CASSLARNWDRNTEAFF
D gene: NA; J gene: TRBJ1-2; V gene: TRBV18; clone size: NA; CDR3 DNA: TGTGCCAGCTCACCAACGGGGAGGTCCTATGGCTACACCTTC; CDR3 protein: CASSPTGRSYGYTF
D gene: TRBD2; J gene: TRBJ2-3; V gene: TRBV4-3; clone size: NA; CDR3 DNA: TGCGCCAGCAGCCAAGATGGGACTAGCGGGAATACGCAGTATTTT; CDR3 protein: CASSQDGTSGNTQYF
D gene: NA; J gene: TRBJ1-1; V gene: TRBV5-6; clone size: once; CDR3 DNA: TGTGCCACCAGTACAGGGAAGTACACTGAAGCTTTCTTT; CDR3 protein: CATSTGKYTEAFF
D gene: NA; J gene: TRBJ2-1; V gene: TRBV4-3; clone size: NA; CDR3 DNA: TGCGCCAGCAGCCAAGAACCCCTCAACGAGAGCTCCTACAATGAGCAGTTCTTC; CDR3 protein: CASSQEPLNESSYNEQFF
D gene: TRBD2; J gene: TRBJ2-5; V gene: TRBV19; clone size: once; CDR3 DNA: TGTGCCAGTAGTACCCGGGGGGGGGCCCAGTACTTC; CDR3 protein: CASSTRGGAQYF
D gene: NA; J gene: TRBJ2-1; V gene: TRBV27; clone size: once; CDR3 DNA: TGTGCCAGCAGTGTTTCAGGGGGGTTCACCTACAATGAGCAGTTCTTC; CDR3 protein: CASSVSGGFTYNEQFF
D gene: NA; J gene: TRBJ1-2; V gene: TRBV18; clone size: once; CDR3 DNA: TGTGCCAGCTCACAGAACGGGGTGGCATATGGCTACACCTTC; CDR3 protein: CASSQNGVAYGYTF
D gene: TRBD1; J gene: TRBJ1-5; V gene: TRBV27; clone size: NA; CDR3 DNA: TGTGCCAGCAGAAGAAACAGGGGAGCCAATCAGCCCCAGCATTTT; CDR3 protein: CASRRNRGANQPQHF
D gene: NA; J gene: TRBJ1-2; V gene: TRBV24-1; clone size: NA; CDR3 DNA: TGTGCCACCAGTGATTCCCGTAGATATGGCTACACCTTC; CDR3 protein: CATSDSRRYGYTF
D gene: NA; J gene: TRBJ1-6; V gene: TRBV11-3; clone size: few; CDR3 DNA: TGTGCCAGCAGCTTCCAGGGTTATAATTCACCCCTCCACTTT; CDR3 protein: CASSFQGYNSPLHF
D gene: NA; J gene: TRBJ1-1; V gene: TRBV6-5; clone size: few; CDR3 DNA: TGTGCCAGCAGTTACTCGAGACAACGCACTGAAGCTTTCTTT; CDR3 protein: CASSYSRQRTEAFF
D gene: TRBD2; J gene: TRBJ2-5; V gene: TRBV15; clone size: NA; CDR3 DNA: TGTGCCACCAGCAATACCGGGACTAGCGGGACCAAGTACTTC; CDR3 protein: CATSNTGTSGTKYF
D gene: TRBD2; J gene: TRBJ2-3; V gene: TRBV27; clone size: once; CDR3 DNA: TGTGCCAGCAGTCCCACCCCTGGGTTAGCGGGAGGGCCGGGCACAGATACGCAGTATTTT; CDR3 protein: CASSPTPGLAGGPGTDTQYF
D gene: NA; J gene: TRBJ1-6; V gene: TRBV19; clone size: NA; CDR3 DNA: TGTGCCAGTAGTATAGGACGGGGGGGTTCACCCCTCCACTTT; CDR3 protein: CASSIGRGGSPLHF
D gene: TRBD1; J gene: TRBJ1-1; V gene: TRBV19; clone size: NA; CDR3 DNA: TGTGCCAGTAGGCAACAGGGGGCATGGACTGAAGCTTTCTTT; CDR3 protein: CASRQQGAWTEAFF
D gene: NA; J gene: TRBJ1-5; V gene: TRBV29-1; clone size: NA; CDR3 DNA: TGCAGCGTTGAGGTAGGGGGTGATCAGCCCCAGCATTTT; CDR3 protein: CSVEVGGDQPQHF
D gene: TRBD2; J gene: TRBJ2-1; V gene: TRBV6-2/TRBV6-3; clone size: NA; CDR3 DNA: TGTGCCAGCAGTCCCTCTTCACTAGCGGGAGGGAATGAGCAGTTCTTC; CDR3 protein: CASSPSSLAGGNEQFF
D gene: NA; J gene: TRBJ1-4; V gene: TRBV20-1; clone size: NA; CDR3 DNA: TGCAGTGCTAGAGTATCAGGGAAACTGTTTTTT; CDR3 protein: CSARVSGKLFF
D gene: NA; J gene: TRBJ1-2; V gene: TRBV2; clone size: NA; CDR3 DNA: TGTGCCAGCAGTGAAGCAAGAGGGAACTATGGCTACACCTTC; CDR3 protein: CASSEARGNYGYTF
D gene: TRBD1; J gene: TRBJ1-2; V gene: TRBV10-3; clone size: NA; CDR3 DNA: TGTGCCATCAGTCCCGGGACAGGGGGCACTTATGGCTACACCTTC; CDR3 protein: CAISPGTGGTYGYTF
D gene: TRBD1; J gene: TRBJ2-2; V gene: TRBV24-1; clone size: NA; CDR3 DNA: TGTGCCACCGGGAGAGCCGGGACAGGGAACACCGGGGAGCTGTTTTTT; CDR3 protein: CATGRAGTGNTGELFF
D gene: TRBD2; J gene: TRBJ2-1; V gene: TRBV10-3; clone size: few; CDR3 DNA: TGTGCCATCAGTGAGTCCCAAAGCGGGAGAGTATCAGATGAGCAGTTCTTC; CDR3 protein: CAISESQSGRVSDEQFF
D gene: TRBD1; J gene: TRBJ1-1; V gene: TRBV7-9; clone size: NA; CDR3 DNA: TGTGCCAGCAGCTTAGTGGACAGGGGAGGAGAAGCTTTCTTT; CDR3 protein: CASSLVDRGGEAFF
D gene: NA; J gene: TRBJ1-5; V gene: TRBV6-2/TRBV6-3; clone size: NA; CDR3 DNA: TGTGCCAGCAGTCGGGTCCGGAATCAGCCCCAGCATTTT; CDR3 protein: CASSRVRNQPQHF
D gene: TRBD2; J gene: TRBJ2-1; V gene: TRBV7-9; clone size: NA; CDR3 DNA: TGTGCCAGCAGCCCCCCGGGACTAGCGGGAGTGGTCTACAATGAGCAGTTCTTC; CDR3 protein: CASSPPGLAGVVYNEQFF
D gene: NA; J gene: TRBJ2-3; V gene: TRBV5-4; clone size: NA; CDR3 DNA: TGTGCCAGCAGCTTCGGGACTTTCCCCACAGATACGCAGTATTTT; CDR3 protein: CASSFGTFPTDTQYF
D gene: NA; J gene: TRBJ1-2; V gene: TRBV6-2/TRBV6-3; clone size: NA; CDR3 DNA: TGTGCCAGCAGTTACCAGCGGCCCCCTAACTATGGCTACACCTTC; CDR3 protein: CASSYQRPPNYGYTF
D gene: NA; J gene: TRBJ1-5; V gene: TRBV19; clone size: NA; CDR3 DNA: TGTGCCAGTGCAACCCACAGGGACGGGCAAGGGCCCCAGCATTTT; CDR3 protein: CASATHRDGQGPQHF
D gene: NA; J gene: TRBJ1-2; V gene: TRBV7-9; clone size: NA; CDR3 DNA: TGTGCCAGCAGCCCGGGGACTAACTATGGCTACACCTTC; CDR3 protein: CASSPGTNYGYTF
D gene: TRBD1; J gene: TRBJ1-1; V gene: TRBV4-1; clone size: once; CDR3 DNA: TGCGCCAGCAGCCCCCGCCCAGGGGGCGAGTCTAGGGGCACTGAAGCTTTCTTT; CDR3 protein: CASSPRPGGESRGTEAFF